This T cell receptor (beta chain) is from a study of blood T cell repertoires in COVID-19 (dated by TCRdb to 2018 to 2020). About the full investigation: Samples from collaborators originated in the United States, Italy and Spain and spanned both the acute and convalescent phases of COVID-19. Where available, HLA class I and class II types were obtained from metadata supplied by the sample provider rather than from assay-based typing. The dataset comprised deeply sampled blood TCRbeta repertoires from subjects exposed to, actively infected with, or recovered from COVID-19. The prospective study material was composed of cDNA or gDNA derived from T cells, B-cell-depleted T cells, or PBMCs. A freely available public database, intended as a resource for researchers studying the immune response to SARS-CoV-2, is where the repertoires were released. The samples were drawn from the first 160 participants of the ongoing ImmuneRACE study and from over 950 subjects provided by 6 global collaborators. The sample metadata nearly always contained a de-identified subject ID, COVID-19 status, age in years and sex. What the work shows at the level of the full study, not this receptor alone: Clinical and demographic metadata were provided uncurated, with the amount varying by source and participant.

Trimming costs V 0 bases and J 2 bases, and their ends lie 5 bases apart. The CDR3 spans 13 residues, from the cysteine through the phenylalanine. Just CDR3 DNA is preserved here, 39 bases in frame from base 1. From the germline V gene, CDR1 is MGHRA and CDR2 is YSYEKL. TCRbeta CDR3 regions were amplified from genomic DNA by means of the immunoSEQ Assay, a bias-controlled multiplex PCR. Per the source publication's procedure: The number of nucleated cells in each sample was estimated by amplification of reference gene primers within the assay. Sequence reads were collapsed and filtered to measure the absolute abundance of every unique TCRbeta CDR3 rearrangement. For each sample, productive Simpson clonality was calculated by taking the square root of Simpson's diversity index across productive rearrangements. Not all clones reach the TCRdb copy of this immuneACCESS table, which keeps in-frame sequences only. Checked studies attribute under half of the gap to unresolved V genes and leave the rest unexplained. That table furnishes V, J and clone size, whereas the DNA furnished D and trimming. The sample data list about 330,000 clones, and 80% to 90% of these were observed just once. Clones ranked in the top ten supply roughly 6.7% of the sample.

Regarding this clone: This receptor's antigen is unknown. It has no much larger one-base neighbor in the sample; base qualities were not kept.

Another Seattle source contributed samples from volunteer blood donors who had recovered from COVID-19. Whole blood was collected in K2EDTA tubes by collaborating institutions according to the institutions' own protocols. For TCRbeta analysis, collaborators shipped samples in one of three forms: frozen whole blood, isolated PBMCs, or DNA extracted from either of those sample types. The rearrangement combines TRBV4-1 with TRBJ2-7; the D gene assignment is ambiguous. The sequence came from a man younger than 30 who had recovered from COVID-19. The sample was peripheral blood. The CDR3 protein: CASSQEQAYEQYF. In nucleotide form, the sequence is TGCGCCAGCAGCCAAGAACAAGCCTACGAGCAGTACTTC.